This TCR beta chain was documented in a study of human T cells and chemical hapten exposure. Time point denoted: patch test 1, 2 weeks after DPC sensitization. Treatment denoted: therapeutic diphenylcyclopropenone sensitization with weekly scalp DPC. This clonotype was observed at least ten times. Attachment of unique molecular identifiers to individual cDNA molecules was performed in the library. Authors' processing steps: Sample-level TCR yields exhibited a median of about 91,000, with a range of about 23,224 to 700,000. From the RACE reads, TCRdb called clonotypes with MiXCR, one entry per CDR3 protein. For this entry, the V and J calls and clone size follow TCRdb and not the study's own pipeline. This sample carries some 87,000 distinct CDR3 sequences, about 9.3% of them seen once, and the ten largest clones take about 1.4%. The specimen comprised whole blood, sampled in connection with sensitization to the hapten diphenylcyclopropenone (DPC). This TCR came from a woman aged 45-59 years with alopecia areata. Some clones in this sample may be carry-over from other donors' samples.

The CDR3 reads CSAPRAGGSSYEQYF. CDR3 nucleotides: TGCAGTGCTCCACGAGCGGGAGGTAGCTCCTACGAGCAGTACTTC. The chain links TRBV20-1 to TRBJ2-7, with 9 nucleotides matching TRBD2. Germline V lookup: CDR1 DFQATT, CDR2 SNEGSKA (reference sequence). Trimming removed 5 bases from V and 0 bases from J; junction bases left unmatched: 8. This CDR3 is built from 15 residues.